The 4 T cell receptor beta chains presented below share a single source sample, sequenced in a study of T cell responses to AZD1222 COVID-19 vaccine. Clones were read by immunoSEQ multiplex PCR, and TCRdb kept only the in-frame ones, dropping some. The top ten clones hold 0.55% of a sample with 200,000 to 300,000 clones, 85% to 95% of them seen once. The starting material was peripheral blood, obtained on day 0 of AZD1222 vaccination. The receptor source for this set is an adult in good health.

V is TRBV7-2 and J is TRBJ2-7; TRBD2 matches 9 bases. This CDR3 contains 15 residues. Trimming removed 5 bases from V and 7 bases from J; junction bases left unmatched: 12. Germline CDR1 and CDR2: SGHTA and FQGNSA. CDR3 coding DNA: TGTGCCAGCAGCCCCCTGGGCGGGAGGGTCGGAGAGCAGTACTTC. It codes for CASSPLGGRVGEQYF.

The chain joins TRBV7-9 to TRBJ1-5; no definite D call. The germline CDR1 and CDR2 sequences are SEHNR and FQNEAQ (reference sequence). Trimming removed 0 bases from V and 4 bases from J, with 7 bases in between. The CDR3 loop spans 14 amino acids. CDR3 sequence: CASSLAGRNQPQHF. The CDR3 region has the DNA TGTGCCAGCAGCTTAGCAGGCCGAAATCAGCCCCAGCATTTT.

The V gene is TRBV10-3, the J gene TRBJ2-3; 9 bases agree with TRBD1. The junction had 9 bases not matched to a gene; V was cut back by 6 bases and J by 8 bases. This CDR3 has 14 residues. Germline-derived CDR1 and CDR2 are ENHRY and SYGVKD. CDR3 sequence reads: CAIRPGQGQGTQYF. CDR3 sequence (DNA): TGTGCCATCAGACCAGGACAGGGGCAGGGTACGCAGTATTTT.

The V call is TRBV6-5, the J call TRBJ2-7; TRBD1 is a possible D gene (6 bases). Per germline, CDR1 MNHEY and CDR2 SVGAGI. The CDR3 runs to 16 residues. Trimming left V 6 bases short and J 0 bases short, with 18 bases between. In nucleotides, the CDR3 is TGTGCCAGCAGCTACGTCGGGCAGGGGCCCTCCTACGAGCAGTACTTC. This encodes CASSYVGQGPSYEQYF.